This entry describes one T cell receptor beta chain. Its matching antigen is unknown. The study drew the donors from its 120-subject validation cohort, separate from the roughly 700-subject first cohort. The sample is drawn from a study of cytomegalovirus exposure and HLA in healthy donors. Study outcomes and limitations: Many donors shared some public TCRs, even though most TCR sequences were rare. With high specificity and sensitivity, the classifier reportedly diagnosed cytomegalovirus status.

Germline V gene sequence: CDR1 SGHDT, CDR2 YYEEEE. This CDR3 is built from 15 residues. V was shortened by 5 bases and J by 1 base, with 15 bases between the two germline ends. The data were produced by immunoSEQ multiplex PCR, yet TCRdb's version contains in-frame clones alone and is incomplete. This sample yields about 160,000 clones, of which 95% to 96% are seen a single time; approximately 0.82% belongs to the top ten. This sequence was found in a woman under 30 in good health and CMV-seronegative. The chain is built from TRBV5-6 and TRBJ1-1, with D hard to call. Source material: PBMCs. Here the CDR3 reads CASRWTGGGNTEAFF. The DNA of the CDR3 is TGTGCCAGCAGGTGGACGGGAGGTGGGAACACTGAAGCTTTCTTT.